This record concerns one T cell receptor beta chain sequence. The CDR3 runs to 19 residues. After removal of 2 bases from V and 10 bases from J, the junction contained 23 bases not matched to a gene. Germline CDR1 is LGHDT and CDR2 is YNNKEL (reference sequence). The sample belongs to a study of blood T cell repertoires in COVID-19. Across the study: Sample material is recorded as cDNA or gDNA derived from T cells, B-cell-depleted T cells, or PBMCs.

The protocol was immunoSEQ multiplex PCR, while the TCRdb copy is restricted to in-frame clones and leaves out a portion. The sample has about 250,000 clones, approximately 86% seen once; the top ten hold 0.65% to 0.95%. J is TRBJ2-1 and V is TRBV3-1 (or the pseudogene TRBV3-2); 7 bases align to TRBD1. Source material: peripheral blood. The receptor's source is a woman aged 25 to 45 with acute or convalescent COVID-19. This chain's CDR3 is CASSQRDSEFWRRQSEQFF. Here the CDR3 DNA reads TGTGCCAGCAGCCAACGGGACAGTGAATTTTGGCGGAGGCAGTCGGAGCAGTTCTTC.